One sample yielded the 3 T cell receptor beta chains listed below, sequenced in a study of T-cell reconstitution after alpha-beta-depleted transplantation in children. During its preparation, the TCRbeta library received unique molecular identifiers. TCRdb reprocessed the PCR reads with MiXCR, giving one entry per CDR3 protein. The repertoire holds approximately 430,000 distinct CDR3 sequences, with 15% to 20% as singletons. Source: PBMCs, mostly from graft donor cells, taken 360 days after TCRalphabeta/CD19-depleted stem cell transplant. These receptors all come from a boy under two years old who had a stem cell transplant for Wiskott-Aldrich syndrome, so the T cells may come from the graft donor.

The chain carries TRBV20-1 and TRBJ2-7, with a possible D match to TRBD1 (5 bases). V dropped 0 bases and J dropped 2 bases, with 23 bases sitting between them. Germline CDR1 and CDR2: DFQATT and SNEGSKA (reference sequence). There are 18 residues in the CDR3. In nucleotides, the CDR3 is TGCAGTGCTAGAGATCTCAGGGATCGCGGCAGGCTGGCCTACGAGCAGTACTTC. It specifies CSARDLRDRGRLAYEQYF.

This clonotype has more than one count but fewer than ten. This chain joins TRBV7-2 and TRBJ2-5; 8 bases are shared with TRBD1. Looked up from germline, CDR1 is SGHTA and CDR2 is FQGNSA. The CDR3 sequence is 13 residues long. The J segment lost 5 bases and the V segment lost 6 bases, leaving 5 bases of the junction unmatched. For the CDR3, the DNA is TGTGCCAGCAGAGGACAGGGTCGGGAGACCCAGTACTTC. Translated, it gives CASRGQGRETQYF. The complete variable domain, with remaining parts taken from reference TRBV7-2 and TRBJ2-5, reads GAGVSQSPSNKVTEKGKDVELRCDPISGHTALYWYRQSLGQGLEFLIYFQGNSAPDKSGLPSDRFSAERTGGSVSTLTIQRTQQEDSAVYLCASRGQGRETQYFGPGTRLLVL.

This clonotype has more than one count but fewer than ten. This sequence joins TRBV10-3 and TRBJ1-4, with unresolved D. Germline V gene data show CDR1 as ENHRY and CDR2 as SYGVKD. The CDR3 loop spans 15 amino acids. The ends were cut back, 0 bases at V and 8 bases at J, with 13 bases in the middle. This CDR3 reads CAISESVSVNEKLFF. CDR3 DNA sequence: TGTGCCATCAGTGAGTCGGTATCGGTTAACGAAAAACTGTTTTTT.